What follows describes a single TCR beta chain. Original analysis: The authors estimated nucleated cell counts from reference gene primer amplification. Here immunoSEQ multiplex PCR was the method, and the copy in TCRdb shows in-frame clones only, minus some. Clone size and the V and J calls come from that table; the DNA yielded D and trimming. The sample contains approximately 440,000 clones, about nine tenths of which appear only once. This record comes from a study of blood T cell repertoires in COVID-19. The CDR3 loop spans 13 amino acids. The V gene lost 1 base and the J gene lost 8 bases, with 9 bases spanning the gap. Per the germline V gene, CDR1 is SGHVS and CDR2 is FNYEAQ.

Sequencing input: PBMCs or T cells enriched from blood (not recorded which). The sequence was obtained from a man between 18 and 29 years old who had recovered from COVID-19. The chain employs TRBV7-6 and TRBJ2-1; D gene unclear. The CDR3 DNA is TGTGCCAGCAGCTTAGTCCCCTCGGATGAGCAGTTCTTC. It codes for CASSLVPSDEQFF.